This TCR beta chain originates from a study of shared clonotypes between healthy human individuals. This clone has a handful of counts. Produced via immunoSEQ multiplex PCR; TCRdb's table is partial and in-frame only. The sample records 97,000 or so clones, around half being singletons. The germline V gene encodes CDR1 SGHRS and CDR2 YFSETQ. Trimming shortened V by 3 bases and J by 5 bases, and 8 bases separated the two germline ends. This CDR3 has 12 residues. Only Caucasian adults living in Nashville, Tennessee made up the donor group. The clonotype was recovered from a woman between 40 and 55 years old in good health. Some clones in this sample may be carry-over from other donors' samples. V gene TRBV5-1 combines with J gene TRBJ2-5; D not certain. Sequenced: PBMCs. In nucleotides, the CDR3 is TGCGCCAGCAGCTACGCCGACGAGACCCAGTACTTC. Encoded protein: CASSYADETQYF.